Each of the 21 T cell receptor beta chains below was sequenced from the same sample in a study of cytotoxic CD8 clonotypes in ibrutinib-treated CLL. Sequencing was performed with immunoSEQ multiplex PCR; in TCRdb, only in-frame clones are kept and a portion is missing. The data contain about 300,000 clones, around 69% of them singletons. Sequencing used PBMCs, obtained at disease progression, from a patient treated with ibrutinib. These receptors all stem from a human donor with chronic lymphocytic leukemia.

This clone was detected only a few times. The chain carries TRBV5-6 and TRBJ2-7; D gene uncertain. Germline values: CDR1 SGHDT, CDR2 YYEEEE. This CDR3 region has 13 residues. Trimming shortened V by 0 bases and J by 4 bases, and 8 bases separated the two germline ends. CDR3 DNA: TGTGCCAGCAGCTTGGTAGGGAATTACGAGCAGTACTTC. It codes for CASSLVGNYEQYF.

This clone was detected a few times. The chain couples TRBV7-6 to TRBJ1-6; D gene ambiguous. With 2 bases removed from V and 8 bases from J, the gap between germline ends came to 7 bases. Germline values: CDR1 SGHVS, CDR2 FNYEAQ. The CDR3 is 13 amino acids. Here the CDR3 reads CASSLYHYSPLHF. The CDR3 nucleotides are TGTGCCAGCAGCTTATATCACTATTCACCCCTCCACTTT. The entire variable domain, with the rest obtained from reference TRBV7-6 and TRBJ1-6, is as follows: GAGVSQSPRYKVTKRGQDVALRCDPISGHVSLYWYRQALGQGPEFLTYFNYEAQQDKSGLPNDRFSAERPEGSISTLTIQRTEQRDSAMYRCASSLYHYSPLHFGNGTRLTVT.

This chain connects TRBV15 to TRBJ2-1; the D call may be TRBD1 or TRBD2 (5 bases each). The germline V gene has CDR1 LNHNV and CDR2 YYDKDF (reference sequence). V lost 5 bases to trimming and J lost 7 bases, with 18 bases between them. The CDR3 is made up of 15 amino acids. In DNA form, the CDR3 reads TGTGCCACCAGCCCCTACACGGGACCGGTGAATGAGCAGTTCTTC. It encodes CATSPYTGPVNEQFF. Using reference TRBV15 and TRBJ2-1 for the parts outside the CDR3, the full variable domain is DAMVIQNPRYQVTQFGKPVTLSCSQTLNHNVMYWYQQKSSQAPKLLFHYYDKDFNNEADTPDNFQSRRPNTSFCFLDIRSPGLGDTAMYLCATSPYTGPVNEQFFGPGTRLTVL.

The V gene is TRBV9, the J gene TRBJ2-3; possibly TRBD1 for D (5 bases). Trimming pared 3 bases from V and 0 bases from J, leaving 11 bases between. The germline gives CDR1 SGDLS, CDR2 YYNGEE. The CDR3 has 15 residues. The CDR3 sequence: CASSEAGLSTDTQYF. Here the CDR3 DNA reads TGTGCCAGCAGCGAAGCAGGGCTGAGCACAGATACGCAGTATTTT.

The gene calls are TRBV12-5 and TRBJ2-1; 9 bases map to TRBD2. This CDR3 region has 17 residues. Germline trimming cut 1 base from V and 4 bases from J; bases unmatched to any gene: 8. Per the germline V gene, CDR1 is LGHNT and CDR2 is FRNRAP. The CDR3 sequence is CASGLGLAARQYNEQFF. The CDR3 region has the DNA TGTGCTAGTGGTTTGGGACTAGCGGCGCGCCAATACAATGAGCAGTTCTTC. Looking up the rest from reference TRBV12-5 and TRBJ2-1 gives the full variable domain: DARVTQTPRHKVTEMGQEVTMRCQPILGHNTVFWYRQTMMQGLELLAYFRNRAPLDDSGMPKDRFSAEMPDATLATLKIQPSEPRDSAVYFCASGLGLAARQYNEQFFGPGTRLTVL.

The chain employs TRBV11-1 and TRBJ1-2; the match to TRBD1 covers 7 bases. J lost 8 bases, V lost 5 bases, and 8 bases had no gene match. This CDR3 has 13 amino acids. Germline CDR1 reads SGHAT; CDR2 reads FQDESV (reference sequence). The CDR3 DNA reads TGTGCCAGCAGCCAGAAACAGGGGTACGGCTACACCTTC. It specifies CASSQKQGYGYTF.

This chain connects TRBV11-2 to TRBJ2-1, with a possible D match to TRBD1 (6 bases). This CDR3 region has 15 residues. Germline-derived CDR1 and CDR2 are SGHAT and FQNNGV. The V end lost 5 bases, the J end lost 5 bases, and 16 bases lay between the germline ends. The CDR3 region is CASSDTWWGHNEQFF. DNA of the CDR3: TGTGCCAGCAGCGATACATGGTGGGGGCACAATGAGCAGTTCTTC.

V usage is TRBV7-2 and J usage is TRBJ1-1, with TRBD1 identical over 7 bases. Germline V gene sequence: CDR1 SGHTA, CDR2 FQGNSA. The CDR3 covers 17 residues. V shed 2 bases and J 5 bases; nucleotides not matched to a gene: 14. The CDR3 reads CASSLSTGESRWTEAFF. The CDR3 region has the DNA TGTGCCAGCAGCTTATCCACAGGGGAAAGTCGGTGGACTGAAGCTTTCTTT.

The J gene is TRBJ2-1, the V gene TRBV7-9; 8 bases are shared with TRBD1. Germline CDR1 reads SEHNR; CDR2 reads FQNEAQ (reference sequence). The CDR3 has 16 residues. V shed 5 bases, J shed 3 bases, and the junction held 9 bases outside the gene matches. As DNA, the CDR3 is TGTGCCAGCAGCCCTCGCCAGGGGGCCAACTACAATGAGCAGTTCTTC. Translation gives CASSPRQGANYNEQFF.

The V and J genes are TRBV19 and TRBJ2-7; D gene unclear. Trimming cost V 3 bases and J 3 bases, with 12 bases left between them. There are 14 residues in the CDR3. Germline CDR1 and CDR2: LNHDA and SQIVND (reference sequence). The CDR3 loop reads CASSISGRHYEQYF. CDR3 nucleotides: TGTGCCAGTAGTATTAGTGGCAGACACTACGAGCAGTACTTC.

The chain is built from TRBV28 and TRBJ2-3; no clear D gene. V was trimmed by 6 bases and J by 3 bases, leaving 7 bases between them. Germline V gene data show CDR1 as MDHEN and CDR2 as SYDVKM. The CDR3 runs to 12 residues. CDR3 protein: CASSAETDTQYF. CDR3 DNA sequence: TGTGCCAGCAGCGCCGAAACAGATACGCAGTATTTT.

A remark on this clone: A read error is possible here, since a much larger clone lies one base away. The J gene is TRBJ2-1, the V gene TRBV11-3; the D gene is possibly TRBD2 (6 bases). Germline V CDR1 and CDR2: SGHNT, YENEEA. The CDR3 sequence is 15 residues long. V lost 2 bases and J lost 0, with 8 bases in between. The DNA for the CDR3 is TGTGCCAGCAGCTTATACGGGAGCTCCTACAATGAGCAGTTCTTC. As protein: CASSLYGSSYNEQFF.

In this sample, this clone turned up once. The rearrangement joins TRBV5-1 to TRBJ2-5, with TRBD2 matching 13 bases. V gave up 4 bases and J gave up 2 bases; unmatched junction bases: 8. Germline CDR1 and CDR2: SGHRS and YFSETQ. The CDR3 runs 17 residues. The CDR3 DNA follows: TGCGCCAGCAGCCCGGGAGGACTAGCGGGAGAGCAAGAGACCCAGTACTTC. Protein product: CASSPGGLAGEQETQYF.

The CDR3 loop is CASSGGVNEQFF. CDR3 bases: TGTGCCAGCAGTGGCGGGGTCAATGAGCAGTTCTTC. The genes are TRBV2 and TRBJ2-1, with D perhaps matching TRBD2 (6 bases). This CDR3 contains 12 residues. Looked up from germline, CDR1 is SNHLY and CDR2 is FYNNEI. V lost 4 bases and J 6 bases, leaving 7 bases between the germline ends.

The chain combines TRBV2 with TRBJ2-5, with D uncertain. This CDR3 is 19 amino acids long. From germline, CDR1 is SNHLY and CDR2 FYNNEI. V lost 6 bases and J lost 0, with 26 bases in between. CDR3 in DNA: TGTGCCAGCAGCTTCCCTTATCAACCGGCCAGGCGTTACCAAGAGACCCAGTACTTC. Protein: CASSFPYQPARRYQETQYF.

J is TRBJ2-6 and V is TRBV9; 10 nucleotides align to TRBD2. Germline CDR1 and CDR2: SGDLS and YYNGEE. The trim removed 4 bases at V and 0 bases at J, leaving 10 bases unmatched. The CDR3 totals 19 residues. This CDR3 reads CASSNNLAGVSSGANVLTF. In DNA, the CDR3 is TGTGCCAGCAGCAACAACCTAGCGGGAGTTTCCTCTGGGGCCAACGTCCTGACTTTC.

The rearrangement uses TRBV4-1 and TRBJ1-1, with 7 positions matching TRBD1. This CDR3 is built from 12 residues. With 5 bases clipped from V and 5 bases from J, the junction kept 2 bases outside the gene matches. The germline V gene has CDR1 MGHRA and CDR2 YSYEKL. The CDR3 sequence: CASSATGTEAFF. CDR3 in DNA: TGCGCCAGCAGCGCGACAGGGACTGAAGCTTTCTTT.

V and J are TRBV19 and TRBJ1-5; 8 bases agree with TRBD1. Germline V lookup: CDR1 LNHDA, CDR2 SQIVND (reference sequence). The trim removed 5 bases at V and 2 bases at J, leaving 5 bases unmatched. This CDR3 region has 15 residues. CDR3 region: CASSGGQVRNQPQHF. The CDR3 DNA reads TGTGCCAGTAGTGGGGGACAGGTTCGCAATCAGCCCCAGCATTTT.

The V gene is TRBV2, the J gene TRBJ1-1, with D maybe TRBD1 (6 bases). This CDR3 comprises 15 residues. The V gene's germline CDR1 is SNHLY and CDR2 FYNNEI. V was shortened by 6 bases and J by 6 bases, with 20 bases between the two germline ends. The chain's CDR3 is CASRNRLQGRAEAFF. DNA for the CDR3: TGTGCCAGCAGGAACCGACTACAGGGCCGGGCTGAAGCTTTCTTT.

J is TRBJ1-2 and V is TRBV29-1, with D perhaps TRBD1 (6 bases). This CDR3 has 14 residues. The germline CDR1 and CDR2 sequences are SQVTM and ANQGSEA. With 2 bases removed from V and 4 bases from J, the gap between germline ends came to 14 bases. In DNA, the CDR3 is TGCAGCGTTGAAAGTGTGACAGGTACCTATGGCTACACCTTC. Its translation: CSVESVTGTYGYTF.

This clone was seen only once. For the CDR3, the DNA is TGCAGCGTTGAGTACAGGGTGAAGGGAGAGACCCAGTACTTC. The encoded protein is CSVEYRVKGETQYF. The chain couples TRBV29-1 to TRBJ2-5; D is perhaps TRBD1 (6 bases). Between the trimmed V and J ends, which lost 3 bases and 4 bases, there was a span of 15 bases. The germline gives CDR1 SQVTM, CDR2 ANQGSEA. This CDR3 region has 14 residues.